This TCR beta chain was captured in a study of cytomegalovirus exposure and HLA in healthy donors. With regard to this clone: Antigen specificity is unknown.

Findings of the study overall: Indistinguishability led to the exclusion of some V segments, TRBV6-2 and TRBV6-3 included. Later analysis showed TCR association rates varying by HLA locus, highest for DRB1 and lowest for HLA-C. As a later analysis showed, a missense DCLRE1C variant was linked to trimming of TCR beta V- and J-genes.

Healthy bone marrow donors made up the donors. It was with 60 Vbeta and 13 Jbeta primers that the PCR ran. Assay: immunoSEQ multiplex PCR; the TCRdb copy retains only in-frame clones and omits some. This listing includes some 67,000 clones. This CDR3 spans 14 amino acids. The germline V gene encodes CDR1 LNHDA and CDR2 SQIVND (reference sequence). V shed 3 bases, J shed 10 bases, and the junction held 6 bases outside the gene matches. This sequence originates from a woman between 25 and 40 years old in good health and CMV-seronegative. The specimen sequenced was PBMCs. The chain carries TRBV19 and TRBJ1-6, with TRBD1 matching 7 bases. CDR3 in DNA: TGTGCCAGTAGTATCGACAGGGAAGGCTCACCCCTCCACTTT. Protein product: CASSIDREGSPLHF.